The 10 T cell receptor beta chains below were found in one sample sequenced in a study of T-cell memory formation after mild COVID-19. TCRdb processed the 5' RACE reads anew with MiXCR; each CDR3 protein has one entry. The sample lists approximately 100,000 distinct CDR3 sequences, roughly 10% occurring once. Sequences were obtained from PBMCs or a T cell subset sorted from them (not recorded which). These receptors all come from a man between 18 and 29 years old who had mild COVID-19 (a few samples of this study predate the infection). Cell type and time point are not known.

A few counts support this clonotype. The genes are TRBV27 and TRBJ2-3; D possibly corresponds to TRBD1 (6 bases). The V gene's germline CDR1 is MNHEY and CDR2 SMNVEV (reference sequence). Trimming removed 1 base from V and 0 bases from J, with 11 bases in between. The CDR3 has 16 amino acids. CDR3 region: CASSLLAGQSTDTQYF. CDR3 in DNA: TGTGCCAGCAGTTTATTAGCCGGACAGAGCACAGATACGCAGTATTTT.

The chain combines TRBV4-3 with TRBJ2-1; D perhaps matches TRBD2 (6 bases). The germline gives CDR1 LGHNA, CDR2 YSLEER. V lost 0 bases to trimming and J lost 7 bases, with 13 bases between them. The CDR3 sequence is 15 residues long. The CDR3 DNA follows: TGCGCCAGCAGCCAAGATAGTGGTCGGGGGAATGAGCAGTTCTTC. Translating gives CASSQDSGRGNEQFF.

This clonotype has only a few counts. V and J are TRBV29-1 and TRBJ2-3; a weak D match, TRBD1 (6 bases). V lost 7 bases and J 2 bases, leaving 16 bases between the germline ends. Germline V lookup: CDR1 SQVTM, CDR2 ANQGSEA. The CDR3 loop spans 14 amino acids. The CDR3 DNA is TGCAGCGGGACCGACAGGCTTTACACAGATACGCAGTATTTT. Its translation is CSGTDRLYTDTQYF.

This clonotype came up a few times. The chain joins TRBV7-3 to TRBJ2-6, with unresolved D. Germline values: CDR1 SGHTA, CDR2 FQGTGA. The CDR3 has 14 residues. V was shortened by 5 bases and J by 1 base, with 6 bases between the two germline ends. The CDR3 nucleotides read TGTGCCAGCAGCCCAGAGTCTGGGGCCAACGTCCTGACTTTC. Protein product: CASSPESGANVLTF.

In this sample, this clonotype turned up many times. The V and J genes are TRBV7-8 and TRBJ1-2; D is possibly TRBD1 (5 bases). This CDR3 region has 13 residues. CDR1 is SGHVS, CDR2 FQNEAQ, per germline. Trimming stripped 2 bases from V and 4 bases from J, with 8 bases between. Here the CDR3 reads CASSLRGSYGYTF. The CDR3 DNA reads as TGTGCCAGCAGCTTACGGGGCAGCTATGGCTACACCTTC.

This clonotype appeared a few times. The chain carries TRBV5-1 and TRBJ2-1, with D unclear. Germline V gene data show CDR1 as SGHRS and CDR2 as YFSETQ. The CDR3 is 11 residues long. Deletions cut 0 bases from V and 8 bases from J, with 3 bases between. Written as DNA, the CDR3 is TGCGCCAGCAGCTTGGAGGATGAGCAGTTCTTC. Translating it yields CASSLEDEQFF.

This clonotype was observed many times. The chain employs TRBV7-9 and TRBJ2-1, with 8 bases identical to TRBD2. Germline trimming cut 5 bases from V and 4 bases from J; bases unmatched to any gene: 7. The CDR3 runs to 15 residues. CDR1 SEHNR and CDR2 FQNEAQ come from the germline V gene (reference sequence). For the CDR3, the DNA is TGTGCCAGCAGCCTAGTGGCTAGCGGGTACAATGAGCAGTTCTTC. Its translation: CASSLVASGYNEQFF.

The chain couples TRBV7-3 to TRBJ1-1, with 8 bases matching TRBD1. This CDR3 is built from 14 residues. The germline V gene encodes CDR1 SGHTA and CDR2 FQGTGA. V gave up 5 bases and J gave up 2 bases; unmatched junction bases: 4. The CDR3 nucleotides read TGTGCCAGCAGCGTCGGACAGGGAAACACTGAAGCTTTCTTT. This encodes CASSVGQGNTEAFF.

The rearrangement links TRBV14 to TRBJ2-7; tentative D call: TRBD2 (6 bases). V gave up 4 bases and J gave up 3 bases, with 16 bases separating them. Germline V lookup: CDR1 SGHDN, CDR2 FVKESK. The CDR3 consists of 15 residues. This chain's CDR3 is CASSPRLGRFYEQYF. CDR3 bases: TGTGCCAGCAGCCCCCGACTAGGGAGGTTCTACGAGCAGTACTTC.

In its sample, this clonotype was seen many times. This sequence joins TRBV7-9 and TRBJ2-4; D gene ambiguous. CDR1 is SEHNR, CDR2 FQNEAQ, per germline (reference sequence). This CDR3 contains 12 residues. V gave up 1 base and J gave up 9 bases, with 7 bases separating them. CDR3: CASSLDGLIQYF. The CDR3 DNA reads TGTGCCAGCAGCTTAGACGGGCTCATTCAGTACTTC.